Following are 13 T cell receptor beta chains from one sample sequenced in a study of early T cells in non-severe SARS-CoV-2 infection. Each CDR3 protein gets one entry after TCRdb re-called the 5' RACE reads with MiXCR. This table has approximately 60,000 distinct CDR3 sequences, roughly 13% appearing once. Sequenced input: whole blood. The receptors come from an adult who was a healthcare worker with PCR-confirmed SARS-CoV-2 infection or an uninfected control (not recorded which).

This clonotype appeared many times. This chain uses TRBV2 with TRBJ2-5, with D uncertain. The length of the CDR3 is 14 residues. V gave up 1 base and J gave up 7 bases, with 13 bases separating them. Germline V lookup: CDR1 SNHLY, CDR2 FYNNEI. The CDR3 spells CASSEGQPPWTQYF. Here the CDR3 DNA reads TGTGCCAGCAGTGAAGGGCAGCCCCCCTGGACCCAGTACTTC.

This clonotype has a count of ten or more. The genes are TRBV3-1 and TRBJ2-1, with TRBD1 matching 7 bases. CDR3 length equals 15 residues. The V gene's germline CDR1 is LGHDT and CDR2 YNNKEL (reference sequence). J was trimmed by 6 bases and V by 4 bases; bases with no gene match: 9. CDR3 sequence reads: CASSLPHQGVNEQFF. The CDR3 nucleotides are TGTGCCAGCAGCCTCCCCCACCAGGGGGTCAATGAGCAGTTCTTC.

This clonotype has a count of ten or more. This rearrangement joins TRBV7-9 to TRBJ1-2; 9 nucleotides agree with TRBD1. This CDR3 region has 14 residues. The V and J ends lost 3 bases and 5 bases, in that order; junction bases with no gene match: 4. Germline V gene data show CDR1 as SEHNR and CDR2 as FQNEAQ (reference sequence). CDR3 residues: CASSLTGTGYGYTF. CDR3 nucleotides: TGTGCCAGCAGCTTGACCGGGACAGGGTATGGCTACACCTTC.

V is TRBV7-6 and J is TRBJ2-1, with 8 bases matching TRBD2. The CDR3 is 18 residues long. The V gene's germline CDR1 is SGHVS and CDR2 FNYEAQ. Trimming took 4 bases from V and 0 from J; bases not matched to a gene: 11. The chain's CDR3 is CASSSLITGTSSYNEQFF. CDR3 coding DNA: TGTGCCAGCAGCTCGTTAATCACCGGGACTAGCTCCTACAATGAGCAGTTCTTC.

This clonotype was counted many times. The chain uses TRBV7-9 and TRBJ1-4; D gene unclear. The CDR3 is made up of 15 amino acids. Germline V gives CDR1 SEHNR, CDR2 FQNEAQ (reference sequence). V gave up 1 base and J gave up 4 bases, with 10 bases separating them. The DNA of the CDR3 is TGTGCCAGCAGCTTAGATCCGGGGTTTAATGAAAAACTGTTTTTT. It codes for CASSLDPGFNEKLFF.

This clonotype has ten or more counts. V usage is TRBV13 and J usage is TRBJ2-1, with TRBD2 matching 7 bases. Germline assignment: CDR1 PRHDT and CDR2 FYEKMQ (reference sequence). J gave up 4 bases and V 5 bases, and 11 bases lay outside the gene matches. The CDR3 runs 16 residues. Here the CDR3 DNA reads TGTGCCAGCAGCCCCGGACTTACGGGGGGTTACAATGAGCAGTTCTTC. Residues: CASSPGLTGGYNEQFF.

This clonotype has a count of ten or more. This chain links TRBV27 with TRBJ1-2, with 8 bases matching TRBD1. The CDR3 is made up of 15 amino acids. CDR1 is MNHEY, CDR2 SMNVEV, per germline (reference sequence). Unmatched junction bases numbered 9, after V lost 5 bases and J lost 4 bases. The CDR3 DNA follows: TGTGCCAGCAGTAAGACCGGGACAGGCCCCTATGGCTACACCTTC. The encoded protein is CASSKTGTGPYGYTF.

This clonotype was detected only a few times. The chain employs TRBV6-1 and TRBJ2-3, with D possibly being TRBD1 (6 bases). There are 15 residues in the CDR3. The V end lost 4 bases, the J end lost 2 bases, and 13 bases lay between the germline ends. Per the germline V gene, CDR1 is MNHNS and CDR2 is SASEGT. CDR3 DNA: TGTGCCAGCAGTGCAGGGACACTTCACACAGATACGCAGTATTTT. Amino acid sequence: CASSAGTLHTDTQYF.

The chain combines TRBV18 with TRBJ2-1; D not certain. Germline V lookup: CDR1 KGHSH, CDR2 LQKENI. V dropped 2 bases and J dropped 6 bases, with 11 bases sitting between them. CDR3 length: 14 residues. Written as DNA, the CDR3 is TGTGCCAGCTCACCATTTTCCTATTTCAATGAGCAGTTCTTC. It yields the protein CASSPFSYFNEQFF.

The V gene is TRBV6-2 or TRBV6-3, the J gene TRBJ2-2, with no clear D. Germline V gene data show CDR1 as MNHEY and CDR2 as SVGEGT. The CDR3 sequence is 12 residues long. V lost 8 bases to trimming and J lost 5 bases, with 9 bases between them. In nucleotides, the CDR3 is TGTGCCAGCTCAAGGGTTACCGGGGAGCTGTTTTTT. It is translated as CASSRVTGELFF.

The chain combines TRBV12-3 or TRBV12-4 with TRBJ2-7, with D perhaps matching TRBD1 (5 bases). CDR3 length equals 12 residues. Trimming removed 7 bases from V and 6 bases from J, with 13 bases in between. The CDR3 loop reads CASTAGASEQYF. The CDR3, as DNA: TGTGCCAGCACTGCTGGGGCGTCCGAGCAGTACTTC.

This clonotype was picked up a small number of times. The genes are TRBV13 and TRBJ2-3; D is undetermined. Germline-derived CDR1 and CDR2 are PRHDT and FYEKMQ (reference sequence). This CDR3 comprises 15 residues. V was shortened by 1 base and J by 4 bases, with 12 bases between the two germline ends. The CDR3 coding sequence is TGTGCCAGCAGCTTAGAGGGATACGGCGCAGATACGCAGTATTTT. It translates to CASSLEGYGADTQYF.

The sample holds a few counts of this clonotype. The chain joins TRBV11-2 to TRBJ1-1; D might be TRBD1 (6 bases). This CDR3 is built from 16 residues. Germline CDR1 reads SGHAT; CDR2 reads FQNNGV. Deletions cut 3 bases from V and 1 base from J, with 15 bases between. The CDR3 DNA sequence: TGTGCCAGCAGCTTCTATCCTAGGGGGGGGAACACTGAAGCTTTCTTT. This codes for CASSFYPRGGNTEAFF.